What follows are 18 T cell receptor beta chains derived from one specimen sequenced in a study of T and B cells in COVID-19 patients. From blood, about 240-550 ng of genomic DNA served as TRB template. Multiplex PCR with BIOMED2 TRB-A/B primer pools amplified TRB rearrangements. TCRdb itself ran the multiplex PCR reads through MiXCR, one entry per CDR3 protein. The sample holds 5,600 or so distinct CDR3 sequences, 15% to 20% seen once. Sequencing was carried out using blood. Every receptor here comes from a human donor who had recovered from COVID-19.

This clonotype was counted a few times. The chain carries TRBV20-1 and TRBJ2-7; TRBD2 matches at 10 bases. The junction had 4 bases not matched to a gene; V was cut back by 3 bases and J by 5 bases. CDR1 is DFQATT and CDR2 is SNEGSKA in the germline V gene (reference sequence). The CDR3 has 13 amino acids. The CDR3 loop reads CSARGTSDHEQYF. CDR3 coding DNA: TGCAGTGCTAGGGGGACTAGCGACCACGAGCAGTACTTC.

This clonotype has a handful of counts. This chain connects TRBV20-1 to TRBJ2-1, with unresolved D. The ends were cut back, 4 bases at V and 0 bases at J, with 19 bases in the middle. From germline, CDR1 is DFQATT and CDR2 SNEGSKA (reference sequence). The CDR3 covers 17 residues. CDR3 sequence reads: CSATSLISDSSYNEQFF. CDR3 in DNA: TGCAGTGCTACCTCCCTAATCAGCGATAGCTCCTACAATGAGCAGTTCTTC.

This clonotype appeared many times. One junction end disagrees with the germline gene, perhaps due to a read error. The V call is TRBV12-3 or TRBV12-4, the J call TRBJ1-1, with 11 bases identical to TRBD1. The CDR3 contains 13 residues. This CDR3 is CASSLRTGGGYIF. Here the CDR3 DNA reads TGTGCCAGCAGTCTCCGGACAGGGGGCGGGTACATTTTT.

The V gene is TRBV5-1, the J gene TRBJ1-1; 7 bases fit TRBD1. This CDR3 comprises 15 residues. Losses at the gene ends were 3 bases for V and 0 bases for J; bases not matched to a gene: 5. Germline lookup yields CDR1 SGHRS and CDR2 YFSETQ. CDR3 residues: CASSSTGALNTEAFF. The CDR3 coding sequence is TGCGCCAGCAGCTCCACAGGGGCCTTGAACACTGAAGCTTTCTTT.

Sample share makes this clonotype medium-sized. The chain uses TRBV5-4 and TRBJ2-3, with TRBD2 matching 11 bases. Germline V gives CDR1 SGHNT, CDR2 YYREEE (reference sequence). V was clipped by 3 bases and J by 2 bases; unmatched bases: 8. The CDR3 is 17 amino acids. The DNA of the CDR3 is TGTGCCAGCAGCTCGCCGACTAGCGGGGACACCACAGATACGCAGTATTTT. Translating it yields CASSSPTSGDTTDTQYF.

The genes are TRBV5-5 and TRBJ2-1; D might be TRBD1 or TRBD2, each matching 7 bases. The V gene's germline CDR1 is SGHKS and CDR2 YYEKEE (reference sequence). The CDR3 is made up of 15 amino acids. Trimming left V 5 bases short and J 4 bases short, with 16 bases between. For the CDR3, the DNA is TGTGCCAGCAGTTTCTCGCAGGGGGGGTACAATGAGCAGTTCTTC. Protein sequence: CASSFSQGGYNEQFF.

This chain links TRBV28 with TRBJ2-5; TRBD1 aligns across 9 bases. CDR3 length equals 16 residues. J gave up 2 bases and V 5 bases, and 9 bases lay outside the gene matches. The germline V gene encodes CDR1 MDHEN and CDR2 SYDVKM. DNA for the CDR3: TGTGCCAGCAGTCTAACCGGGACAGGGCTTCAAGAGACCCAGTACTTC. Protein sequence: CASSLTGTGLQETQYF.

This clonotype occurred a few times. This rearrangement joins TRBV6-1 to TRBJ1-1; unclear D gene. The CDR3 covers 13 residues. CDR1 is MNHNS and CDR2 is SASEGT in the germline V gene. Deletions cut 10 bases from V and 3 bases from J, with 15 bases between. DNA of the CDR3: TGTGCCATAACCGTGGCGGTTGACACTGAAGCTTTCTTT. Protein product: CAITVAVDTEAFF.

The chain links TRBV4-1 to TRBJ2-1; D remains unclear. This CDR3 has 14 residues. Germline V gene sequence: CDR1 MGHRA, CDR2 YSYEKL. Between the trimmed V and J ends, which lost 4 bases and 5 bases, there was a span of 12 bases. CDR3 region: CASSPLSRNNEQFF. The CDR3 region has the DNA TGCGCCAGCAGCCCCTTAAGCAGAAACAATGAGCAGTTCTTC.

The table lists this clonotype with many counts. This rearrangement joins TRBV7-2 to TRBJ2-5, with TRBD1 matching 8 bases. The CDR3 covers 17 residues. Per the germline V gene, CDR1 is SGHTA and CDR2 is FQGNSA. Trimming cost V 5 bases and J 2 bases; bases outside gene matches: 13. CDR3 nucleotide sequence: TGTGCCAGCAGCCCCTTCCCCAGGGGGCGGGAACAAGAGACCCAGTACTTC. Residues: CASSPFPRGREQETQYF.

The rearrangement uses TRBV9 and TRBJ1-4; D unclear. The CDR3 is made up of 15 amino acids. V gave up 0 bases and J gave up 8 bases, with 14 bases separating them. From germline, CDR1 is SGDLS and CDR2 YYNGEE. The DNA for the CDR3 is TGTGCCAGCAGCGTAGGATCCGGAAACTACGAAAAACTGTTTTTT. Translating it yields CASSVGSGNYEKLFF. Full variable domain (remainder filled in from reference TRBV9 and TRBJ1-4): DSGVTQTPKHLITATGQRVTLRCSPRSGDLSVYWYQQSLDQGLQFLIQYYNGEERAKGNILERFSAQQFPDLHSELNLSSLELGDSALYFCASSVGSGNYEKLFFGSGTQLSVL.

The gene calls are TRBV6-5 and TRBJ2-7, with TRBD1 matching 9 bases. The CDR3 loop spans 17 amino acids. V dropped 6 bases and J dropped 7; count of bases not matched to a gene: 19. Germline CDR1 MNHEY, CDR2 SVGAGI. The CDR3, as DNA: TGTGCCAGCAGGGACAGGGGTAACACCGGGGAGGGGATAGAGCAGTACTTC. Protein sequence: CASRDRGNTGEGIEQYF.

The chain joins TRBV30 to TRBJ1-1, with D uncertain. V dropped 0 bases and J dropped 14 bases, with 13 bases sitting between them. The CDR3 runs 11 residues. Germline V gene sequence: CDR1 GTSNPN, CDR2 SVGIG (reference sequence). The CDR3 nucleotides read TGTGCCTGGAGTGTAGGTCTCGAGACATTCTTT. Its protein product is CAWSVGLETFF.

By proportion, this clonotype is medium-sized. J is TRBJ2-1 and V is TRBV27; TRBD2 agrees at 8 bases. Trimming at V came to 4 bases and at J to 0 bases, leaving 5 bases not matched to a gene. Germline loops: CDR1 MNHEY, CDR2 SMNVEV (reference sequence). This CDR3 has 16 residues. CDR3 sequence reads: CASSSLGGASYNEQFF. The CDR3 DNA reads as TGTGCCAGCAGTTCCCTCGGGGGGGCCTCCTACAATGAGCAGTTCTTC.

By sample fraction, this clonotype is large. The J gene is TRBJ2-3, the V gene TRBV19; D unclear. V was cut by 4 bases and J by 3 bases, with 11 bases left in between. CDR3 size: 14 residues. The germline V gene has CDR1 LNHDA and CDR2 SQIVND (reference sequence). The CDR3 nucleotides read TGTGCCAGTAGTACCTCACACCGAACAGATACGCAGTATTTT. Protein: CASSTSHRTDTQYF.

In its sample, this clonotype ranks as medium-sized (0.01 to 0.1%). The chain uses TRBV5-6 and TRBJ1-2, with a weak D call TRBD1 (6 bases). This CDR3 has 14 residues. The germline V gene has CDR1 SGHDT and CDR2 YYEEEE. V was clipped by 0 bases and J by 5 bases, with 11 bases between them. The chain's CDR3 is CASSLDRAGYGYTF. Written as DNA, the CDR3 is TGTGCCAGCAGCTTGGACAGGGCAGGGTATGGCTACACCTTC.

This clonotype was found a few times. This chain connects TRBV20-1 to TRBJ1-5; D is perhaps TRBD1 (6 bases). Per the germline V gene, CDR1 is DFQATT and CDR2 is SNEGSKA (reference sequence). V dropped 2 bases and J dropped 7 bases, with 12 bases sitting between them. This CDR3 contains 13 residues. CDR3 protein: CSARLQGLQPQHF. DNA of the CDR3: TGCAGTGCTAGATTACAGGGACTCCAGCCCCAGCATTTT.

Judged by abundance, this clonotype is large. V is TRBV18 and J is TRBJ2-5; 8 bases map to TRBD1. V shed 5 bases, J shed 3 bases, and the junction held 5 bases outside the gene matches. The CDR3 sequence is 14 residues long. CDR1 KGHSH and CDR2 LQKENI come from the germline V gene. CDR3 in amino acids: CASSIDRGKETQYF. CDR3 in DNA: TGTGCCAGCTCAATCGACAGGGGCAAAGAGACCCAGTACTTC.